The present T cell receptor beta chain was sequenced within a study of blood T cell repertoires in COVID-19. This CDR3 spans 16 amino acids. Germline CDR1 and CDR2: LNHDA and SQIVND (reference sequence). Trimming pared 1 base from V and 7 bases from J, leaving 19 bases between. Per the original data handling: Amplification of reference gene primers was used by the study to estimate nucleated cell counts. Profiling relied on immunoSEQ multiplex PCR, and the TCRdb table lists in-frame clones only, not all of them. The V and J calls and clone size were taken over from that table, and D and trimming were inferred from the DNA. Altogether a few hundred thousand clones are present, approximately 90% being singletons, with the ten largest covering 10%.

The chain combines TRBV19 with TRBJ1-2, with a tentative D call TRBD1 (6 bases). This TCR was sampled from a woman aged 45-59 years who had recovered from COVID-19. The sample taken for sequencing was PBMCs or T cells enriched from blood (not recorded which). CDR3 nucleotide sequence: TGTGCCAGTAGTATAGTCGGGGGGCGCGCTGACTCTGGCTACACCTTC. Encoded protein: CASSIVGGRADSGYTF.